This T cell receptor beta chain originates from a study of blood T cells in healthy people across ages (dated by TCRdb to between 2015 and 2016). Some background on the complete study: In model experiments, roughly one uniquely barcoded TCR beta cDNA molecule per two T cells was captured by template switching. Age-related changes in TCR beta repertoire diversity were measured in the study by deep sequencing normalized with unique cDNA molecular identifiers. The donors were split into four age groups: young (average about 16 years), middle-aged (roughly 39), aged (roughly 68) and long-lived (roughly 80). To avoid experimental bias, donors of different ages were spread randomly across the sequencing lanes. The study analyzed two additional independent replicas of 1 million unique cDNA reads from the same blood draw for two donors, one aged 18 to 29 and one aged 80 or older.

CDR1 is given as SGHRS and CDR2 as YFSETQ, both from the germline V gene. Reading from cysteine to phenylalanine, the CDR3 counts 15 amino acids. The retained sequence is limited to the CDR3, 45 bases, with the frame set at the first base. The donors were roughly 40 Caucasian individuals from Russia, aged about 6 to 95 years, who were systemically healthy. Each donor gave 8 to 10 milliliters of peripheral blood, drawn into EDTA-treated Vacutainer tubes. Ficoll-Paque density-gradient centrifugation was used to isolate PBMCs, with at least 6.5 million per sample. Total RNA, at least 6 micrograms per sample, was extracted from PBMCs with Trizol reagent. Naive CD45RAhigh/CD27high T cell percentages were measured by flow cytometry on a PBMC aliquot from every donor. This clonotype turned up a few times. Its specific antigen is unknown. Per-base qualities were not stored, and no clone one base away is much larger.

The full study reports these points: A strong correlation was found between observed TCR beta diversity and the percentage of naive T cells measured by flow cytometry. As age increased, observed TCR beta diversity per million T cells dropped in a roughly linear way, and a significant reduction was already evident by age 40. The CMV infection status of donors was not known, potentially confounding age-related changes in expanded clonotypes. Estimates of total diversity based on one million sequenced T cells were regarded as lower bounds and as underestimates. Compared with the aged group, the long-lived group had more naive CD4+ T cells, fewer expanded clones and increased TCR diversity, suggesting age selection. Since profiling was done on bulk unsorted PBMCs, naive and antigen-experienced compartments could not be conclusively compared.

The library came from 5' RACE. The data were produced on an Illumina HiSeq 2500. The second PCR ran for about 7 to 11 cycles and used a J-beta primer mix along with a sample-barcoded 5' primer. A template-switch 5' adaptor carrying 12 random nucleotides introduced a unique molecular identifier onto each TCR beta cDNA molecule. Each sample yielded at least 2.5 million CDR3-containing paired-end reads. The Mint cDNA synthesis kit, primed by a TRBC-specific oligonucleotide, was used to synthesize first-strand cDNA from all RNA. Following uracil-DNA glycosylase treatment, all cDNA underwent a first 18-cycle PCR with the universal primers M1SS and BC2_uni_R. Per the authors' processing: Normalization of each sample was performed by random selection of 1 million high-quality reads, each carrying a distinct molecular identifier. Reads with shared molecular identifiers were discarded instead of being binned into consensus sequences. CDR3 identification, clonotype clustering and error correction used MiTCR with a Q25 quality threshold and the strictest error-elimination algorithm. A nonparametric unseen species model using Euler transformation provided a lower-bound estimate of total TCR beta diversity. TCRdb trimmed public reads at Q25 via fastp, called clones via MiXCR and kept in-frame beta chains. Merged by CDR3 protein, the rows form single entries marked with the most common genes and DNA. The V and J calls, along with clone size, are taken from TCRdb and not from the paper's own processing. Counted in this sample were 550,000 to 800,000 distinct CDR3 sequences; around 21% of them appeared once. Of the sample, 3% to 4.5% falls within the top ten clones.

The sequence joins TRBV5-1 to TRBJ2-1; 8 middle bases align to TRBD2. The last part of the DNA fits TRBJ2-7 better; the J call may be wrong. Sequencing used blood. This receptor was obtained from an older man in good health. The bases are TGCGCCAGCAGCTTGTTCAGCGGGGGTACCTACGAGCAGTACTTC. Translated, this is CASSLFSGGTYEQYF.